This T cell receptor (beta chain) was sequenced during a study of PD-1 blockade in classical Hodgkin lymphoma. V gave up 7 bases and J gave up 4 bases; unmatched junction bases: 5. The CDR3 length is 14 residues. Germline V gene lookup returns CDR1 LNHDA and CDR2 SQIVND (reference sequence). All trial patients relapsed after autologous stem cell transplantation. Some clones are missing from TCRdb's copy, which holds only in-frame ones; the method was immunoSEQ multiplex PCR. The sample yields about 40,000 clones, roughly two thirds seen once. Regarding this clone: Its antigen is undetermined.

Study conclusions and caveats: CD4+ TCR diversity climbed significantly by C4D1, unlike CD8+ TCR diversity. Baseline TCR diversity was reportedly lower in newly diagnosed patients than in healthy donors. It was reported as lower still in relapsed/refractory patients.

The material sequenced was peripheral blood mononuclear cells (PBMCs), taken before the second cycle of nivolumab. The chain combines TRBV19 with TRBJ1-3; TRBD1 matches at 9 bases. This receptor was obtained from a human donor with classical Hodgkin lymphoma. The CDR3 reads CASTQGTGGNTIYF. The CDR3 DNA is TGTGCCAGTACCCAAGGGACAGGGGGAAACACCATATATTTT.